Shown below are 27 T cell receptor beta chains from a single sample sequenced in a study of OX40 agonist ivuxolimab in advanced cancers. Assay: immunoSEQ multiplex PCR; the TCRdb copy retains only in-frame clones and omits some. The data show 20,000 to 25,000 clones, more than 80% seen once. This specimen consisted of CD4+ or CD8+ T cells sorted from blood, obtained in a trial of the OX40 agonist ivuxolimab. The receptors here all came from an adult with an advanced solid tumor such as melanoma, head and neck, liver or kidney cancer.

The rearrangement uses TRBV7-2 and TRBJ2-7; maybe TRBD2 (6 bases). Germline CDR1 SGHTA, CDR2 FQGNSA. Trimming took off 2 bases at V and 1 base at J, with 18 bases between the two ends. The CDR3 loop spans 17 amino acids. The CDR3 here is CASSLPSVAGLSYEQYF. The CDR3 coding sequence is TGTGCCAGCAGCTTACCGTCCGTGGCGGGGTTATCCTACGAGCAGTACTTC.

The J gene is TRBJ2-5, the V gene TRBV2; a possible D gene is TRBD2 (7 bases). There are 19 residues in the CDR3. Trimming left V 7 bases short and J 2 bases short, with 29 bases between. Germline V gives CDR1 SNHLY, CDR2 FYNNEI. The CDR3 region has the DNA TGTGCCAGCATCCTCTCCGGGCGGGGGCTGTCCGAATTACAAGAGACCCAGTACTTC. Amino acid sequence: CASILSGRGLSELQETQYF.

The rearrangement uses TRBV27 and TRBJ2-2, with a possible D match to TRBD1 (8 bases). The V gene's germline CDR1 is MNHEY and CDR2 SMNVEV (reference sequence). The V end lost 6 bases, the J end lost 4 bases, and 15 bases lay between the germline ends. The CDR3 covers 15 residues. This CDR3 reads CASSSDREGTGELFF. The CDR3 nucleotides read TGTGCCAGCAGCTCGGACAGGGAGGGCACCGGGGAGCTGTTTTTT.

The rearrangement uses TRBV7-6 and TRBJ2-7; 11 positions agree with TRBD1. Germline loops: CDR1 SGHVS, CDR2 FNYEAQ. The CDR3 has 13 amino acids. Losses at the gene ends were 4 bases for V and 6 bases for J; bases not matched to a gene: 2. The CDR3 DNA sequence: TGTGCCAGCAGCTCCGGGACAGGGGGCGAGCAGTACTTC. The encoded protein is CASSSGTGGEQYF.

CDR3: CASSGWSGQGILAGEGYTDTQYF. In DNA form, the CDR3 reads TGTGCCAGCAGTGGTTGGTCGGGACAGGGGATACTAGCGGGCGAGGGGTACACAGATACGCAGTATTTT. The chain uses TRBV2 and TRBJ2-3, with D maybe TRBD1 (10 bases). Per germline, CDR1 SNHLY and CDR2 FYNNEI. V gave up 4 bases and J gave up 2 bases, with 37 bases separating them. This CDR3 is built from 23 residues.

The chain couples TRBV5-4 to TRBJ2-3; D assignment may be TRBD1 or TRBD2 (5 bases each). The germline V and J ends were trimmed by 0 bases and 6 bases, with 5 bases remaining between them. The length of the CDR3 is 12 residues. Germline CDR1 is SGHNT and CDR2 is YYREEE (reference sequence). As DNA, the CDR3 is TGTGCCAGCAGCTTGGGGGGGGATACGCAGTATTTT. Translating gives CASSLGGDTQYF.

The table lists this clone with a count of one. The chain combines TRBV11-1 with TRBJ2-5, with D perhaps TRBD1 or TRBD2 (5 bases each). The CDR3 totals 15 residues. The V end lost 5 bases, the J end lost 4 bases, and 17 bases lay between the germline ends. In germline, CDR1 is SGHAT, CDR2 FQDESV (reference sequence). The CDR3 loop reads CASSHYPEGPETQYF. In nucleotides, the CDR3 is TGTGCCAGCAGCCACTATCCTGAGGGACCAGAGACCCAGTACTTC.

V is TRBV27 and J is TRBJ1-4, with no clear D. The CDR3 covers 15 residues. The germline CDR1 and CDR2 sequences are MNHEY and SMNVEV (reference sequence). V was cut by 5 bases and J by 0 bases, with 10 bases left in between. CDR3 protein: CASSVSWATNEKLFF. The CDR3 bases are TGTGCCAGCAGTGTGTCATGGGCAACTAATGAAAAACTGTTTTTT.

There are a few counts of this clone. The V and J genes are TRBV7-9 and TRBJ2-3, with D tentatively TRBD2 (6 bases). With 5 bases removed from V and 1 base from J, the gap between germline ends came to 19 bases. CDR3 size: 17 residues. Germline assignment: CDR1 SEHNR and CDR2 FQNEAQ (reference sequence). CDR3 in DNA: TGTGCCAGCAGCCTCCTAGATAGAGCGGGCGGCACAGATACGCAGTATTTT. Translation: CASSLLDRAGGTDTQYF.

The chain links TRBV28 to TRBJ1-3, with TRBD1 matching 7 bases. With V trimmed by 2 bases and J by 2 bases, 3 bases remained unmatched. Germline CDR1 is MDHEN and CDR2 is SYDVKM. This CDR3 is 15 amino acids long. DNA for the CDR3: TGTGCCAGCAGTTTAAGGGGGCTAGCTGGAAACACCATATATTTT. Amino acids: CASSLRGLAGNTIYF.

This clone is classed as medium-sized. The V gene is TRBV27, the J gene TRBJ2-1; maybe TRBD1 (6 bases). CDR3 length: 12 amino acids. The V and J ends lost 5 bases and 8 bases respectively, with 10 bases between them. Germline V gives CDR1 MNHEY, CDR2 SMNVEV (reference sequence). The DNA for the CDR3 is TGTGCCAGCAGTCACTACAGGGATGAGCAGTTCTTC. Encoded protein: CASSHYRDEQFF.

V gene TRBV21-1 combines with J gene TRBJ2-3; TRBD1 is the table's D call and was not checked against the DNA. TRBV21-1 is deemed a pseudogene. CDR3 size: 14 residues. CDR3 DNA sequence: TGTGCCAGCAGCAACTTCGGACGGGACAGGGGAGGGTATTTT. Its protein is CASSNFGRDRGGYF.

CDR3 loop: CASSLARGGWYEQYF. CDR3 DNA sequence: TGTGCCAGCAGCTTAGCGAGGGGAGGCTGGTACGAGCAGTACTTC. The chain couples TRBV7-8 to TRBJ2-7, with TRBD2 as a possible D gene (6 bases). CDR1 and CDR2 from the germline V gene are SGHVS and FQNEAQ. V lost 0 bases and J 4 bases, leaving 13 bases between the germline ends. There are 15 residues in the CDR3.

This clone was recorded a few times. V usage is TRBV6-1 and J usage is TRBJ1-1, with TRBD1 as a possible D gene (6 bases). This CDR3 is 12 amino acids long. CDR1 and CDR2 (germline): MNHNS, SASEGT. V was trimmed by 6 bases and J by 8 bases, leaving 13 bases between them. The CDR3 coding sequence is TGTGCCAGCAGCTATGGGACATTAGAAGCTTTCTTT. Protein: CASSYGTLEAFF.

V usage is TRBV27 and J usage is TRBJ2-7; TRBD2 aligns across 13 bases. The CDR3 has 15 amino acids. Germline values: CDR1 MNHEY, CDR2 SMNVEV (reference sequence). The trim removed 4 bases at V and 4 bases at J, leaving 4 bases unmatched. CDR3 loop: CASSSGLAGQYEQYF. In DNA form, the CDR3 reads TGTGCCAGCAGTTCGGGACTAGCGGGACAATACGAGCAGTACTTC.

As for this clone: Sequence at one end of the junction differs from germline and may be a read error. The rearrangement joins TRBV7-7 to TRBJ1-1; the match to TRBD1 covers 11 bases. Germline V lookup: CDR1 SSHAT, CDR2 FNYEAQ (reference sequence). This CDR3 has 20 residues. The CDR3 DNA sequence: TGTGCTAGCAGCCCCGGCGGGGGGACAGGGGGAGTCCGTATGAACACTGAAGCTTTCTTT. Translated: CASSPGGGTGGVRMNTEAFF.

V and J are TRBV6-4 and TRBJ1-6; perhaps TRBD1 as D (5 bases). Germline values: CDR1 MRHNA, CDR2 SNTAGT. Trimming took 3 bases from V and 10 from J, leaving 10 bases between them. CDR3 size: 13 residues. This CDR3 is CASSDLGESPLHF. CDR3 sequence (DNA): TGTGCCAGCAGTGATCTAGGGGAGTCACCCCTCCACTTT.

This clone was detected a few times. J is TRBJ2-1 and V is TRBV19; D uncertain. Germline V gives CDR1 LNHDA, CDR2 SQIVND (reference sequence). The V end was cut by 3 bases, the J end by 1 base, with 7 bases between. This CDR3 has 14 residues. CDR3 amino acids: CASSIAGSYNEQFF. The CDR3 coding sequence is TGTGCCAGTAGTATTGCAGGTTCCTACAATGAGCAGTTCTTC.

The chain combines TRBV7-3 with TRBJ2-3, with 11 bases that match TRBD2. Looked up from germline, CDR1 is SGHTA and CDR2 is FQGTGA. The CDR3 runs 16 residues. Trimming took 2 bases from V and 6 from J; bases not matched to a gene: 7. The CDR3 DNA reads TGTGCCAGCAGCTTAGTAGCGGGAGGGACCCCGGATACGCAGTATTTT. Its protein product is CASSLVAGGTPDTQYF.

The chain recombines TRBV9 with TRBJ2-1; D not resolved. The CDR3 covers 16 residues. Germline V gene data show CDR1 as SGDLS and CDR2 as YYNGEE. V lost 0 bases, J lost 2 bases, and 12 bases lay in between. The CDR3 protein is CASSVDIGITYNEQFF. The CDR3 coding sequence is TGTGCCAGCAGCGTAGACATAGGGATCACCTACAATGAGCAGTTCTTC.

V gene TRBV6-5 combines with J gene TRBJ1-2; no clear D. Trimming took off 1 base at V and 1 base at J, with 7 bases between the two ends. Germline V gives CDR1 MNHEY, CDR2 SVGAGI. The CDR3 is 14 residues long. CDR3 in DNA: TGTGCCAGCAGTTACTACGCTAATAACTATGGCTACACCTTC. This sequence encodes CASSYYANNYGYTF.

This sequence joins TRBV27 and TRBJ2-7; 10 bases are a match to TRBD1. Germline values: CDR1 MNHEY, CDR2 SMNVEV (reference sequence). This CDR3 has 14 residues. V shed 5 bases and J 4 bases; nucleotides not matched to a gene: 5. CDR3 in DNA: TGTGCCAGCAGTCTAAAGGACAGGGGGTACGAGCAGTACTTC. Its protein is CASSLKDRGYEQYF.

The rearrangement joins TRBV29-1 to TRBJ2-7; D gene unclear. V lost 4 bases and J lost 4, with 14 bases in between. This CDR3 comprises 13 residues. Germline values: CDR1 SQVTM, CDR2 ANQGSEA. The CDR3 DNA is TGCAGCGTTGGGTATAGCAGCACGTACGAGCAGTACTTC. Translated, it gives CSVGYSSTYEQYF.

V and J are TRBV7-9 and TRBJ2-1; 8 bases fit TRBD2. Germline-derived CDR1 and CDR2 are SEHNR and FQNEAQ (reference sequence). V gave up 6 bases and J gave up 10 bases; unmatched junction bases: 20. This CDR3 is 17 amino acids long. The CDR3 sequence is CASRDTSGGTLGWEQFF. The DNA of the CDR3 is TGTGCCAGCAGAGATACTAGCGGAGGCACCCTAGGGTGGGAGCAGTTCTTC.

V usage is TRBV7-9 and J usage is TRBJ2-7; D remains ambiguous. Germline V gene lookup returns CDR1 SEHNR and CDR2 FQNEAQ (reference sequence). This CDR3 is built from 12 residues. The germline V and J ends were trimmed by 1 base and 6 bases, with 7 bases remaining between them. The CDR3 region is CASSLVDSEQYF. CDR3 nucleotides: TGTGCCAGCAGCTTAGTAGACTCCGAGCAGTACTTC.

V is TRBV7-9 and J is TRBJ2-7; D remains ambiguous. V lost 3 bases and J 2 bases, leaving 8 bases between the germline ends. The CDR3 consists of 13 residues. Per germline, CDR1 SEHNR and CDR2 FQNEAQ (reference sequence). CDR3 sequence: CASSLGGTYEQYF. CDR3 nucleotides: TGTGCCAGCAGCTTGGGCGGAACCTACGAGCAGTACTTC.

The rearrangement uses TRBV28 and TRBJ2-7; no reliable D call. The CDR3 is 14 residues long. The germline CDR1 and CDR2 sequences are MDHEN and SYDVKM. Trimming pared 6 bases from V and 3 bases from J, leaving 15 bases between. The chain's CDR3 is CASRPWAGRYEQYF. The CDR3 DNA reads as TGTGCCAGCAGACCCTGGGCTGGGCGCTACGAGCAGTACTTC.